This T cell receptor beta chain was identified during a study of T cells in Graves' hyperthyroidism and ophthalmopathy. TCR beta CDR3 regions were amplified from RNA. In the first-round RT-PCR of the TCR CDR3, the HTBI primer set was used. TCRdb analysed the multiplex PCR reads with MiXCR anew, one entry per CDR3 protein. The repertoire holds 800,000 or so distinct CDR3 sequences, with approximately 40% as singletons. Sequenced material: blood. The sequence derives from a man between 18 and 29 years old with Graves' hyperthyroidism.

The CDR3 bases are TGTGCCAGCAGCACCCTAGCGGAGCAGTACTTC. The encoded protein is CASSTLAEQYF. This sequence joins TRBV5-5 and TRBJ2-7, with D tentatively TRBD2 (6 bases). Trimming took off 4 bases at V and 7 bases at J, with 9 bases between the two ends. Germline loops: CDR1 SGHKS, CDR2 YYEKEE (reference sequence). This CDR3 has 11 residues.